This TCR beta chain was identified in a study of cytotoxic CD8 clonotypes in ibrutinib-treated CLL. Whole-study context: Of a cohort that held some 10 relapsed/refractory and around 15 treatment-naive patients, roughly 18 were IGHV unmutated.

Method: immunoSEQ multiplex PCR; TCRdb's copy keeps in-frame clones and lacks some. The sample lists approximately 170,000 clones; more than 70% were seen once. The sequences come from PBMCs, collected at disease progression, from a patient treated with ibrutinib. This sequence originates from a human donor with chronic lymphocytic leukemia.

This CDR3 is CASSPAVAGSGNTIYF. The DNA of the CDR3 is TGTGCCAGCAGCCCAGCGGTAGCGGGGTCTGGAAACACCATATATTTT. The chain joins TRBV7-2 to TRBJ1-3; D is undetermined. The length of the CDR3 is 16 residues. Trimming removed 5 bases from V and 1 base from J, with 15 bases in between. Germline V gene lookup returns CDR1 SGHTA and CDR2 FQGNSA.